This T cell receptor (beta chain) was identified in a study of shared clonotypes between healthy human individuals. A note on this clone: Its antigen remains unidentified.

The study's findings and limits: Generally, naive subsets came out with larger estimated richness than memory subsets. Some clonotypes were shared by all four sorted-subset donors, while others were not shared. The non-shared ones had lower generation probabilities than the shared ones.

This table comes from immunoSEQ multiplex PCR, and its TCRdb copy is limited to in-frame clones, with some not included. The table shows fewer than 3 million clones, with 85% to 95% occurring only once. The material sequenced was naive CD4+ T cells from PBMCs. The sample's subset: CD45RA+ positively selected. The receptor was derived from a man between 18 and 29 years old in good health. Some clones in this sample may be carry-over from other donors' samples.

CDR3 in DNA: TGTGCCAGCAGTTTTGGAGGGCTGGGCTATCAGCCCCAGCATTTT. Its translation: CASSFGGLGYQPQHF. V and J are TRBV28 and TRBJ1-5; no firm D call. Deletions cut 3 bases from V and 5 bases from J, with 14 bases between. Germline CDR1 is MDHEN and CDR2 is SYDVKM. The CDR3 totals 15 residues.